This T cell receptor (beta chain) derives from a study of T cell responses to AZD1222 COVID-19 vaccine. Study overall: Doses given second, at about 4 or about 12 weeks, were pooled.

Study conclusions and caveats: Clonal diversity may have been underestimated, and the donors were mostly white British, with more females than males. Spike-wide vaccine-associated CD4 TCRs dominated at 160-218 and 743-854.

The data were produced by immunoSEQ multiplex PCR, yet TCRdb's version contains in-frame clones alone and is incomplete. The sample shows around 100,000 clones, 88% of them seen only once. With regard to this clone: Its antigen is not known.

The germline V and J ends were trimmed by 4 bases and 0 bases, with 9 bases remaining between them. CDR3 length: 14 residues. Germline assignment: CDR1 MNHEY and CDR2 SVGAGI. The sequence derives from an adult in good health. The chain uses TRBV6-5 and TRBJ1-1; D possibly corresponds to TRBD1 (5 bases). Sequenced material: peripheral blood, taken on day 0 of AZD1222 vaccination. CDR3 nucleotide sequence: TGTGCCAGCAGTTGGGGCAGCATGAACACTGAAGCTTTCTTT. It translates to CASSWGSMNTEAFF.